This T cell receptor beta chain was identified during a study of cytomegalovirus exposure and HLA in healthy donors. The CDR3 is 15 amino acids. V was pared by 6 bases and J by 6 bases, with 9 bases of the junction left unmatched. Germline CDR1 is SNHLY and CDR2 is FYNNEI. The PCR had 60 Vbeta and 13 Jbeta primers. Clones were read by immunoSEQ multiplex PCR, and TCRdb kept only the in-frame ones, dropping some. The table has 150,000 to 160,000 clones, around 83% seen once. The receptor's source is a woman younger than 30 in good health and CMV-seronegative. Sequenced material: PBMCs. The chain combines TRBV2 with TRBJ1-5; 9 bases agree with TRBD1. The DNA of the CDR3 is TGTGCCAGCAGGGAGGGACAGGGAATAGTTCAGCCCCAGCATTTT. Its protein is CASREGQGIVQPQHF.